This T cell receptor (beta chain) was documented in a study of blood T cell repertoires in COVID-19 (TCRdb year 2020). With regard to the full study: Samples covering the acute and convalescent phases of COVID-19 were provided by collaborators in the United States, Italy and Spain. The material from the prospective study consisted of cDNA or gDNA derived from T cells, B-cell-depleted T cells, or PBMCs. Nearly every sample came with metadata listing a de-identified subject ID, COVID-19 status, age in years and sex. The dataset comprised deeply sampled blood TCRbeta repertoires from subjects exposed to, actively infected with, or recovered from COVID-19. The samples were drawn from the first 160 participants of the ongoing ImmuneRACE study and from about 1,200 subjects provided by 6 global collaborators. The repertoires were released in a freely available public database intended as a resource for research on the immune response to SARS-CoV-2. Where available, HLA class I and class II types were obtained from metadata supplied by the sample provider rather than from assay-based typing. Study-wide findings and limitations: How much clinical and demographic metadata was included differed by source and by participant, and the metadata was provided uncurated.

At one collaborating source in Seattle, patients were enrolled during active infection and were followed longitudinally through the course of disease. Whole blood was collected in K2EDTA tubes by collaborating institutions according to the institutions' own protocols. For TCRbeta analysis, collaborator samples were shipped as frozen whole blood, as isolated PBMCs, or as DNA extracted from either sample type. A word on this clone: It lacks a known antigen. No much larger clonotype is one base removed from it; base qualities were not supplied.

The immunoSEQ Assay, a bias-controlled multiplex PCR, was used to amplify TCRbeta CDR3 regions from genomic DNA. For the original study's pipeline: The number of nucleated cells in each sample was estimated from the amplification of reference gene primers within the assay. Sequence reads were collapsed and filtered to measure the absolute abundance of every unique TCRbeta CDR3 rearrangement. Productive Simpson clonality was computed per sample as the square root of Simpson's diversity index over productive rearrangements. TCRdb's version of the immuneACCESS table is confined to in-frame rearrangements and falls short of the full clone set. An unresolved V gene accounts for under half of the shortfall where checked; the remainder is of unknown origin. That table gives V, J and clone size, and the DNA gave D and trimming. The sample profile shows roughly 130,000 clones; more than 75% of them were found once. Jointly, the top ten make up roughly 4.8% of the sample.

Deletion took 4 bases off V and 2 bases off J, with a span of 6 bases between the germline ends. For CDR1 and CDR2, the germline V gene (reference sequence) lists SEHNR and FQNEAQ. The CDR3, from cysteine to phenylalanine, totals 12 residues. Only the CDR3 part of the read is kept: 36 bases, read in frame from the first base. The rearranged segments are TRBV7-9 and TRBJ2-7, and the D gene may be TRBD1, 5 bases matching. The clonotype comes from a man in his 60s with COVID-19, enrolled during active disease. Sequencing used peripheral blood. The CDR3 here reads CASSSGTYEQYF. The DNA is as follows: TGTGCCAGCAGCTCAGGGACCTACGAGCAGTACTTC.